This T cell receptor (beta chain) was profiled in a study of blood T cell repertoires in COVID-19. Study-level information: COVID-19 samples, acute and convalescent, were from the United States, Italy and Spain.

The CDR3 has 13 residues. Germline V lookup: CDR1 MNHEY, CDR2 SVGAGI. Between the trimmed V and J ends, which lost 6 bases and 5 bases, there was a span of 13 bases. Enrollees, about 18 to 89 years old, lived in 24 US areas. Cohort placement rested on clinical history that participants reported themselves. In the authors' workflow: Quantification of nucleated cells was approximated via reference gene primer amplification. The protocol was immunoSEQ multiplex PCR, while the TCRdb copy is restricted to in-frame clones and leaves out a portion. Clone size and V and J calls were adopted from that table, with D and trimming inferred from the DNA. The repertoire holds fewer than 250,000 clones, with around 90% as singletons.

The chain combines TRBV6-5 with TRBJ1-1; D perhaps matches TRBD1 (6 bases). Sequences were obtained from PBMCs or T cells enriched from blood (not recorded which). The clonotype was recovered from a man under 40 who had recovered from COVID-19. Here the CDR3 DNA reads TGTGCCAGCAGACAGGGAAGTTGGACTGAAGCTTTCTTT. Its protein is CASRQGSWTEAFF.